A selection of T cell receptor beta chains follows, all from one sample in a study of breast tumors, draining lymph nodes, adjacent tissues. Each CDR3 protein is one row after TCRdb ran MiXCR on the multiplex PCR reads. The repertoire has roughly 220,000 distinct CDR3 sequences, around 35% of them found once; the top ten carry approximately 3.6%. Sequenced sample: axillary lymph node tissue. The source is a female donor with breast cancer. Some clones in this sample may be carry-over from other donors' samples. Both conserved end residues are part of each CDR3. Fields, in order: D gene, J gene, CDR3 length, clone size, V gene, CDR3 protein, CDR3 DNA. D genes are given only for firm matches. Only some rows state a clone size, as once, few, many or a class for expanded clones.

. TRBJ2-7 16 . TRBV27 CASSYMGGQNSYEQYF TGTGCCAGCAGTTACATGGGGGGCCAGAATTCCTACGAGCAGTACTTC
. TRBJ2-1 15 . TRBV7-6 CASSLEWAGMNEQFF TGTGCCAGCAGCTTAGAATGGGCCGGGATGAATGAGCAGTTCTTC
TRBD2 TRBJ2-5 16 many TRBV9 CASSVGNGGGQETQYF TGTGCCAGCAGCGTAGGTAATGGGGGGGGACAAGAGACCCAGTACTTC
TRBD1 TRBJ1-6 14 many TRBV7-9 CASSVGTGNSPLHF TGTGCCAGCAGCGTCGGGACAGGGAATTCACCCCTCCACTTT
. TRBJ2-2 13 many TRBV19 CASSIRGTGELFF TGTGCCAGTAGTATCCGGGGCACCGGGGAGCTGTTTTTT
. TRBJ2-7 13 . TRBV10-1 CASSDSRNYEQYF TGCGCCAGCAGTGACTCCAGGAACTACGAGCAGTACTTC
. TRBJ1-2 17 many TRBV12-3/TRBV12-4 CASSLVGGATPFYGYTF TGTGCCAGCAGTTTAGTGGGAGGAGCTACCCCTTTCTATGGCTACACCTTC
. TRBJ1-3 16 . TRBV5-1 CASSPGANNYGYTIYF TGCGCCAGCAGCCCCGGGGCTAATAACTATGGCTACACCATATATTTT
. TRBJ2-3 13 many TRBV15 CATSRDSTDTQYF TGTGCCACCAGCAGAGATTCGACAGATACGCAGTATTTT
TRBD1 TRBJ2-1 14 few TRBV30 CAWEPPAGGGEQFF TGTGCCTGGGAGCCCCCGGCAGGGGGCGGGGAGCAGTTCTTC
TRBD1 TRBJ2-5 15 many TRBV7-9 CASSLGQGGMKTQYF TGTGCCAGCAGCTTAGGACAGGGCGGTATGAAGACCCAGTACTTC
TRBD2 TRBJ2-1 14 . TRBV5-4 CASSRTGLAGEQFF TGTGCCAGCAGCCGAACGGGACTAGCGGGTGAGCAGTTCTTC
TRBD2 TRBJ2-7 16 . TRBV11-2 CASSLGGTTPIYEQYF TGTGCCAGCAGCTTAGGAGGGACTACACCTATCTACGAGCAGTACTTC
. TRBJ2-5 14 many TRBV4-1 CASSLRTGGETQYF TGCGCCAGCAGCCTTCGCACTGGGGGGGAGACCCAGTACTTC
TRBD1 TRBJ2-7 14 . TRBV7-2 CASSFGTGIYEQYF TGTGCCAGCAGCTTTGGGACAGGGATCTACGAGCAGTACTTC
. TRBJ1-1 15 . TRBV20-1 CSAPAPGRKGTEAFF TGCAGTGCTCCCGCCCCAGGGAGGAAAGGCACTGAAGCTTTCTTT